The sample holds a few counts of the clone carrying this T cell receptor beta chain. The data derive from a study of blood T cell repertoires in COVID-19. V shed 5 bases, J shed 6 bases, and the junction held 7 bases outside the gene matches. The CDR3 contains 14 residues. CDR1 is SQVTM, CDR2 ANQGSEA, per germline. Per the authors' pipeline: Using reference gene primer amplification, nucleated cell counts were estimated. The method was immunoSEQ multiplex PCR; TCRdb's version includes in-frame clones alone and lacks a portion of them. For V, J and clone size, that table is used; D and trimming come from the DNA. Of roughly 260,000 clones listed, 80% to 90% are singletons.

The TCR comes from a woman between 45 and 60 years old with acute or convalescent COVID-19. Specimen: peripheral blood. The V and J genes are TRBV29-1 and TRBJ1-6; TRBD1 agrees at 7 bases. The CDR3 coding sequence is TGCAGCGTTAGGACAGGTCCCGCTAATTCACCCCTCCACTTT. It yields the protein CSVRTGPANSPLHF.